This T cell receptor (beta chain) was captured by sequencing in a study of identical twins. Notes on the study in general: In cord blood, abundant beta clonotypes had fewer insertions; memory showed no trend.

Only a few counts were recorded for this clonotype. Its antigen is currently unknown. CDR1 is KGHDR, CDR2 SFDVKD, per germline. CDR3 size: 13 residues. V was pared by 9 bases and J by 4 bases, with 12 bases between. Unique molecular identifiers were present on the cDNA, which also gained a universal primer site by template switching. TCRdb called the 5' RACE reads again in MiXCR, with one record for every CDR3 protein. The data contain roughly 720,000 distinct CDR3 sequences, about 20% of them singletons. These data also featured in a second study, about T cells expressing NK-cell markers. That study adds: Six donors had dominant NKG2C+ clonotypes that comprised about 1.0-7.5% of their CD8+ T cells.

This receptor was obtained from a woman under 30 in good health. This chain joins TRBV24-1 and TRBJ2-1; the D is unclear. Sequences were obtained from PBMCs. The CDR3 sequence is CATSNSPYNEQFF. CDR3 nucleotide sequence: TGTGCCACCTCGAACAGCCCATACAATGAGCAGTTCTTC.